This T cell receptor (beta chain) was sequenced for a study of cytomegalovirus exposure and HLA in healthy donors. Whole-study results and caveats: In an earlier analysis, in roughly 580 donors, most V segments appeared productive either ~90% or ~30% of the time. In vitro work confirmed that a few CMV-associated chains recognize CMV antigens. Researchers counted 180 or so TCR beta chains as cytomegalovirus-associated. Researchers reported in a later analysis that common viral pathogens appeared linked to several top clusters.

In regard to this clone: What it binds is unknown.

The V segment lost 1 base and the J segment 5 bases; nucleotides outside the gene matches: 4. This CDR3 is 14 amino acids long. Germline CDR1 SEHNR, CDR2 FQNEAQ (reference sequence). PCR used 60 Vbeta primers and 13 Jbeta primers. Libraries were prepared by immunoSEQ multiplex PCR; TCRdb keeps only in-frame clonotypes and omits some of them. The repertoire includes over 75,000 clones, roughly 80% of them detected once, and roughly 2.6% sits in the top ten. This TCR was recovered from a woman aged 50 to 60 in good health and CMV-seronegative. The chain carries TRBV7-9 and TRBJ1-2; 7 nucleotides agree with TRBD1. Sequenced input: PBMCs. DNA for the CDR3: TGTGCCAGCAGCTTAGACCCAGGGGGGTATGGCTACACCTTC. Its translation is CASSLDPGGYGYTF.